The 7 T cell receptor beta chains presented below share a single source sample, sequenced in a study of beta chain features in type 1 diabetes. Study-wide results and caveats: The study found moderately but significantly shorter TCRB CDR3s in all four CD4+ subsets of Type 1 diabetes patients.

The sequenced template was cDNA made from the entire isolated RNA. Profiled with immunoSEQ multiplex PCR; TCRdb holds only in-frame clones, not every one. The table has roughly 290,000 clones, over 14% seen once. The antigens for these receptors are not known. Sequenced input: naive CD4+ T cells from blood. Receptors were obtained from a man aged 18 to 30 with type 1 diabetes.

The gene calls are TRBV4-1 and TRBJ2-5, with TRBD2 identical over 9 bases. Germline trimming cut 4 bases from V and 14 bases from J; bases unmatched to any gene: 8. The CDR3 consists of 12 residues. Germline loops: CDR1 MGHRA, CDR2 YSYEKL. The chain's CDR3 is CASSLSGGRIYF. CDR3 bases: TGCGCCAGCAGCCTTAGCGGGGGCCGAATTTACTTC.

This clone was recorded a few times. This rearrangement joins TRBV28 to TRBJ2-7, with 7 bases matching TRBD1. Trimming took 6 bases from V and 2 from J; bases not matched to a gene: 7. The germline CDR1 and CDR2 sequences are MDHEN and SYDVKM. This CDR3 region has 14 residues. DNA for the CDR3: TGTGCCAGCAGAACTAGACAGGGCCCCTACGAGCAGTACTTC. It codes for CASRTRQGPYEQYF.

V is TRBV20-1 and J is TRBJ1-2; a weak D match, TRBD1 (5 bases). V dropped 4 bases and J dropped 2 bases, with 5 bases sitting between them. The CDR3 extends over 11 amino acids. Germline CDR1 is DFQATT and CDR2 is SNEGSKA (reference sequence). The CDR3 loop reads CSATGNYGYTF. The CDR3 DNA reads TGCAGTGCTACAGGGAACTATGGCTACACCTTC.

In its sample, this clone was seen a few times. The chain combines TRBV6-6 with TRBJ2-1; D perhaps matches TRBD2 (6 bases). Germline values: CDR1 MNHNY, CDR2 SVGAGI (reference sequence). This CDR3 has 15 residues. V lost 2 bases to trimming and J lost 0 bases, with 8 bases between them. CDR3 loop: CASSYGSGSYNEQFF. The CDR3, as DNA: TGTGCCAGCAGTTACGGTAGCGGCTCCTACAATGAGCAGTTCTTC.

This clone turned up a few times. The chain uses TRBV4-2 and TRBJ2-5; the D gene is possibly TRBD2 (5 bases). Germline-derived CDR1 and CDR2 are LGHNA and YNFKEQ. The CDR3 consists of 15 residues. V dropped 2 bases and J dropped 1 base, with 11 bases sitting between them. CDR3 region: CASSQFGERQETQYF. Here the CDR3 DNA reads TGTGCCAGCAGCCAATTCGGGGAGCGCCAAGAGACCCAGTACTTC.

Here the CDR3 reads CASSQDSGRISPLHF. In nucleotides, the CDR3 is TGCGCCAGCAGCCAAGATTCCGGTCGAATTTCACCCCTCCACTTT. The V call is TRBV4-3, the J call TRBJ1-6; D gene ambiguous. Looked up from germline, CDR1 is LGHNA and CDR2 is YSLEER. Trimming cost V 0 bases and J 9 bases, with 12 bases left between them. The CDR3 totals 15 residues.

The gene calls are TRBV5-1 and TRBJ1-1, with D unresolved. CDR1 is SGHRS, CDR2 YFSETQ, per germline. The CDR3 runs 13 residues. V was clipped by 2 bases and J by 3 bases, with 8 bases between them. CDR3 sequence: CASSFSADTEAFF. CDR3 coding DNA: TGCGCCAGCAGCTTTAGCGCGGACACTGAAGCTTTCTTT.